This is a list of T cell receptor beta chains from one sample in a study of shared clonotypes between healthy human individuals. Sequenced by immunoSEQ multiplex PCR; TCRdb stores in-frame clones only, minus some. The table has about 2 million clones, roughly 95% seen once; the top ten hold 1.2%. The sample taken for sequencing was naive CD8+ T cells sorted from blood. The receptors stem from a man aged 18 to 29 in good health. CDR3s leave out the opening cysteine and the closing phenylalanine or tryptophan.

>TRBV27
ASSLAVSDYEQY
>TRBV6-6
ASSYTGSSYNEQF
>TRBV30
AWSVGTGYSYEQY
>TRBV11-2
ASTLTAGGYNEQF
>TRBV5-6
ASSSSDQVLPQH
>TRBV27
ASMTAGSYEQY
>TRBV28
ASSPARDGLDTEAF
>TRBV4-3
ASSQNQGLNTEAF
>TRBV4-1
ASSQRLGAGVAYNEQF
>TRBV12-2
ASRSGQFGENIQY
>TRBV11-1
ASSAPRDGTNYGYT
>TRBV13
ASSLGRSNSPLH
>TRBV2
ASSVSGYEQY
>TRBV7-9
ASSLGTGHTEAF
>TRBV10-3
AITEGGGPLFEQY
>TRBV7-9
ASSPAQETQY
>TRBV5-1
ASSPDLAKNIQY
>TRBV28
ASSWTPITEAF
>TRBV11-2
ASRQPGTGETQY
>TRBV5-4
ASSWEREQF
>TRBV10-1
ASSPNPRYEQY
>TRBV7-9
ASSSSKLAGETDTQY
>TRBV29-1
SPHLGRETQY
>TRBV6-6
ASIEAWGGNTEAF
>TRBV19
ASSIRDRNQPQH
>TRBV28
ASSQHRTGDIGGYT
>TRBV4-1
ASSPLRTGATNEKLF
>TRBV7-9
ASSLPGLAGSSTDTQY
>TRBV6-5
ASSYLRQATDTQY
>TRBV5-1
ASSLLGDTEAF
>TRBV13
ASRGGGTEAF
>TRBV27
ASSPGLATADEQF
>TRBV7-9
ASSLVFYRTAETQY
>TRBV6-1
ASSEGTDTQY
>TRBV4-1
ASSQIRDAYEQY
>TRBV13
ASSGGGETQY
>TRBV4-3
ASSQDRGVYYGYT
>TRBV2
ASQNGELF
>TRBV7-9
ASSFGNTEAF
>TRBV19
ASSIVPGLYGEQY
>TRBV5-1
ASSYGTDTGELF
>TRBV27
ASSLSVGTGRTEAF
>TRBV7-9
ASSLWRELGETQY
>TRBV5-1
ASSWGFGELF
>TRBV5-1
ASTVGTGELF
>TRBV6-5
ASSYEGTGGRSPLH
>TRBV28
ASSTRDSWNEKLF
>TRBV6-1
ASRWRIGEQY
>TRBV4-1
ASSQVAGAGANVLT
>TRBV28
ASSGQAINQETQY
>TRBV7-3
ASSTGPNQPQH
>TRBV5-4
ASSLTQETQY
>TRBV4-1
ASSPNPDRAGEAF
>TRBV13
ASSLGLSNEQF
>TRBV10-3
AISEIEGLPYGYT
>TRBV7-9
ASSLTGKNQPQH
>TRBV4-1
ASSHIYREVNTEAF